These 2 T cell receptor beta chains were sequenced from one sample in a study of blood T cell repertoires in COVID-19. Using immunoSEQ multiplex PCR, the repertoire was profiled, and TCRdb retains in-frame clones only, with some absent. The sample includes tens of thousands of clones, 84% seen only once; the top ten take around 2.5%. The sample was peripheral blood. The origin of the receptors is a man in his fifties with acute or convalescent COVID-19.

In the case of this clone: Within the sample, other DNA sequences also encode this same CDR3. V is TRBV5-6 and J is TRBJ2-2; D gene uncertain. The V gene's germline CDR1 is SGHDT and CDR2 YYEEEE. This CDR3 spans 12 amino acids. The ends were cut back, 1 base at V and 6 bases at J, with 4 bases in the middle. For the CDR3, the DNA is TGTGCCAGCAGCTTGTCTCCCGGGGAGCTGTTTTTT. Translating gives CASSLSPGELFF.

The chain carries TRBV12-3 or TRBV12-4 and TRBJ2-7; 11 nucleotides match TRBD2. The junction had 3 bases not matched to a gene; V was cut back by 5 bases and J by 6 bases. This CDR3 is 13 amino acids long. In DNA form, the CDR3 reads TGTGCCAGCAGTACGGGACTAGCGGTCGAGCAGTACTTC. Encoded protein: CASSTGLAVEQYF.